This section outlines one T cell receptor beta chain sequence together with its context. Its antigen remains unidentified. The sample comes from a study of lymphopenia after photon versus proton radiotherapy. Study-wide findings and caveats: Post-nadir diversity loss with photons came from oligoclonal expansion, particularly CD8+ Temra cells. Survival link was tested only in deceased patients; proton benefit remains a possibility. Proton therapy kept repertoires fairly stable, unlike photons, which gained effector/memory cells.

Germline CDR1 and CDR2: SGDLS and YYNGEE. The V gene lost 4 bases and the J gene lost 1 base, with 13 bases spanning the gap. The CDR3 is 15 amino acids. Only in-frame clones appear in the TCRdb table, and some are missing; sequencing was by immunoSEQ multiplex PCR. Counted here are over 35,000 clones, roughly 86% occurring once; the ten biggest clones make up 9% to 12%. The rearrangement links TRBV9 to TRBJ2-3; D is unclear. This clonotype was sampled from a woman in her 70s with pancreatic cancer. Some clones in this sample may be carry-over from other donors' samples. Sample: peripheral blood, taken from a patient treated with proton-based radiotherapy. CDR3 in amino acids: CASSFQNDGTDTQYF. The CDR3 nucleotides read TGTGCCAGCAGCTTCCAAAATGACGGCACAGATACGCAGTATTTT.